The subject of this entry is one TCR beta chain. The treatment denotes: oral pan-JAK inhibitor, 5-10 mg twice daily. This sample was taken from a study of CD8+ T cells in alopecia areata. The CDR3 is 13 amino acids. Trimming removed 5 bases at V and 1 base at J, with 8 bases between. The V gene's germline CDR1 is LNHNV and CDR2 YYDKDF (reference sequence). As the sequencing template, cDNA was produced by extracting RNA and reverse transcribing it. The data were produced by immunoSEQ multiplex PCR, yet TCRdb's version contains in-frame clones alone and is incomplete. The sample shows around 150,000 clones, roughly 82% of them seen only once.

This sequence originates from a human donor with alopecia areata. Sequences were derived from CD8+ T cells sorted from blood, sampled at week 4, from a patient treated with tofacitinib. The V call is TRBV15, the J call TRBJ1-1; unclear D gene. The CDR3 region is CATSLQRNTEAFF. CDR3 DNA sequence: TGTGCCACCAGCCTACAGAGGAACACTGAAGCTTTCTTT. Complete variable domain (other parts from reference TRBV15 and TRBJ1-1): DAMVIQNPRYQVTQFGKPVTLSCSQTLNHNVMYWYQQKSSQAPKLLFHYYDKDFNNEADTPDNFQSRRPNTSFCFLDIRSPGLGDTAMYLCATSLQRNTEAFFGQGTRLTVV.